This is a list of T cell receptor beta chains from one sample in a study of T cell changes during pregnancy in multiple sclerosis. Assay used: immunoSEQ multiplex PCR; TCRdb lists only in-frame clones, some missing. Among 28,000 or so clones listed, 90% to 95% were seen once. This sample comprised CD8+ T cells from peripheral blood mononuclear cells, obtained before pregnancy. These receptor sequences come from a female donor with multiple sclerosis, enrolled in a pregnancy study. Each CDR3 is given with its conserved first and last residue. D genes are given only for firm matches. Only some rows state a clone size, as once, few, many or a class for expanded clones.

v_call: TRBV7-9
j_call: TRBJ2-7
d_call: TRBD1
clone_size: NA
cdr3_nt: TGTGCCAGCAGCACAGGGGTTTCCTACGAGCAGTACTTC
cdr3_aa: CASSTGVSYEQYF

v_call: TRBV18
j_call: TRBJ1-1
d_call: NA
clone_size: NA
cdr3_nt: TGTGCCAGCGCGGACGGACAAAACACTGAAGCTTTCTTT
cdr3_aa: CASADGQNTEAFF

v_call: TRBV27
j_call: TRBJ1-1
d_call: NA
clone_size: NA
cdr3_nt: TGTGCCAGCAGTTTATCTGGGGGGGAAGCTTTCTTT
cdr3_aa: CASSLSGGEAFF

v_call: TRBV11-3
j_call: TRBJ2-7
d_call: TRBD1
clone_size: NA
cdr3_nt: TGTGCCAGCAGCTCCGGGACAGGGACCCCGGGCGAGCAGTACTTC
cdr3_aa: CASSSGTGTPGEQYF

v_call: TRBV2
j_call: TRBJ2-7
d_call: TRBD2
clone_size: NA
cdr3_nt: TGTGCCAGCAGCCTATCCGGGGGGTCAAGGACCTACGAGCAGTACTTC
cdr3_aa: CASSLSGGSRTYEQYF

v_call: TRBV7-8
j_call: TRBJ1-1
d_call: NA
clone_size: NA
cdr3_nt: TGTGCCAGCAGCTTATCGCATTGGAGGGCGTACACTGAAGCTTTCTTT
cdr3_aa: CASSLSHWRAYTEAFF

v_call: TRBV4-3
j_call: TRBJ2-3
d_call: TRBD2
clone_size: once
cdr3_nt: TGCGCCAGCAGCCAAGACTTCCGCGGGAGTGGGGCAGATACGCAGTATTTT
cdr3_aa: CASSQDFRGSGADTQYF

v_call: TRBV30
j_call: TRBJ2-7
d_call: NA
clone_size: NA
cdr3_nt: TGTGCCTGGATTGCTGGGGCATCGAAGTACGAGCAGTACTTC
cdr3_aa: CAWIAGASKYEQYF

v_call: TRBV6-1
j_call: TRBJ2-1
d_call: NA
clone_size: once
cdr3_nt: TGTGCCACCAAGACAGTACCGAGCTCCTACAATGAGCAGTTCTTC
cdr3_aa: CATKTVPSSYNEQFF

v_call: TRBV6-4
j_call: TRBJ2-3
d_call: TRBD2
clone_size: NA
cdr3_nt: TGTGCCAGCAGTGACTCGACTAGCGGGCCAGATACGCAGTATTTT
cdr3_aa: CASSDSTSGPDTQYF

v_call: TRBV6-1
j_call: TRBJ2-3
d_call: NA
clone_size: NA
cdr3_nt: TGTGCCAGCAGTGAAAGTCGCGGACACACAGATACGCAGTATTTT
cdr3_aa: CASSESRGHTDTQYF